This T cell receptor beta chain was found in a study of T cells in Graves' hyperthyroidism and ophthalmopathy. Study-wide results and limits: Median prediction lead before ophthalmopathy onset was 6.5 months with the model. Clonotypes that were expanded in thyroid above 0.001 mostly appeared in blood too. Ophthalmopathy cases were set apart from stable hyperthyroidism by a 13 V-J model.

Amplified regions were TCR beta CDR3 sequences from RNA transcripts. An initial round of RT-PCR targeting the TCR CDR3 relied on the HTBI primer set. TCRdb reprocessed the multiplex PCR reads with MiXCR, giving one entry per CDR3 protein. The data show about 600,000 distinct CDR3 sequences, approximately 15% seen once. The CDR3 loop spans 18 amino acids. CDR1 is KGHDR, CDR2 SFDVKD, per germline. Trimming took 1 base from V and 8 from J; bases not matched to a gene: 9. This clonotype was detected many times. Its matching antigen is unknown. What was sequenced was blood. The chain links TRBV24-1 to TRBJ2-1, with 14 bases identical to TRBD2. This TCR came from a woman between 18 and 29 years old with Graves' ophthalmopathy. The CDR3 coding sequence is TGTGCCACCAGTGATTTTACCGGGACTAGCGGGAGTGGCTATGAGCAGTTCTTC. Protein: CATSDFTGTSGSGYEQFF.